A single T cell receptor beta chain is shown here with its context. Sequencing used immunoSEQ multiplex PCR; TCRdb keeps in-frame clones, though not all of them. The sample records about 61,000 clones, nearly 95% being singletons. This sample is drawn from a study of T cell changes during pregnancy in multiple sclerosis. With 3 bases clipped from V and 5 bases from J, the junction kept 7 bases outside the gene matches. CDR1 and CDR2 (germline): SEHNR, FQNEAQ (reference sequence). This CDR3 region has 14 residues. Sample: CD8+ T cells from peripheral blood mononuclear cells, taken in the third trimester of pregnancy. V gene TRBV7-9 combines with J gene TRBJ2-7; 7 positions match TRBD2. This sequence originates from a female donor with multiple sclerosis, enrolled in a pregnancy study. As DNA, the CDR3 is TGTGCCAGCAGCTTGGCGGGAGAGGTCCACGAGCAGTACTTC. Protein sequence: CASSLAGEVHEQYF.